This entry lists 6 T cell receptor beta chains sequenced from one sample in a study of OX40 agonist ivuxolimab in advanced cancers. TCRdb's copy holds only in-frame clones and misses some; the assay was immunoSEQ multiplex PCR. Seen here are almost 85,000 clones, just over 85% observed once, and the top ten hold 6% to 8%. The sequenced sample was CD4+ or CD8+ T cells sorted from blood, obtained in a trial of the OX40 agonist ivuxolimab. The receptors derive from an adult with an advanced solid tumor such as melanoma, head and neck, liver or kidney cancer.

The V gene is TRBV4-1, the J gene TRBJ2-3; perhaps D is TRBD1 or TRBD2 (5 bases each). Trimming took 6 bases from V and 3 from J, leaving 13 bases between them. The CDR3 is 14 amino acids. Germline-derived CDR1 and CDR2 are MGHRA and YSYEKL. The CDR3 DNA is TGCGCCAGCAGTCACGAGGGGCGGACAGATACGCAGTATTTT. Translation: CASSHEGRTDTQYF.

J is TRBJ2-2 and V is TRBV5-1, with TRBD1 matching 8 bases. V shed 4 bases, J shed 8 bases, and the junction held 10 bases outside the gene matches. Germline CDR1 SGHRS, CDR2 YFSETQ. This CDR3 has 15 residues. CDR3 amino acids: CASSADRVERGELFF. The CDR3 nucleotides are TGCGCCAGCAGCGCGGACAGGGTAGAACGTGGGGAGCTGTTTTTT. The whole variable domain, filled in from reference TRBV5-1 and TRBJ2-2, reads KAGVTQTPRYLIKTRGQQVTLSCSPISGHRSVSWYQQTPGQGLQFLFEYFSETQRNKGNFPGRFSGRQFSNSRSEMNVSTLELGDSALYLCASSADRVERGELFFGEGSRLTVL.

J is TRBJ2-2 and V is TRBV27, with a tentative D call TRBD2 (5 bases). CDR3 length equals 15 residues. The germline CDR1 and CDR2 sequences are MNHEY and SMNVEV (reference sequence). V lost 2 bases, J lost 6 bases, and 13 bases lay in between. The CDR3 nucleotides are TGTGCCAGCAGTTTAGGTGGGAGTGGTCCCGGGGAGCTGTTTTTT. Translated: CASSLGGSGPGELFF.

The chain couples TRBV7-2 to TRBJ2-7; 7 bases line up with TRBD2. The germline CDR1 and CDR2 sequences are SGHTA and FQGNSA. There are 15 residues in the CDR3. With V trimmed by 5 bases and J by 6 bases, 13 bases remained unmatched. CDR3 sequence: CASSPQGAGVSEQYF. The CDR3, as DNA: TGTGCCAGCAGCCCTCAGGGCGCGGGAGTTTCCGAGCAGTACTTC.

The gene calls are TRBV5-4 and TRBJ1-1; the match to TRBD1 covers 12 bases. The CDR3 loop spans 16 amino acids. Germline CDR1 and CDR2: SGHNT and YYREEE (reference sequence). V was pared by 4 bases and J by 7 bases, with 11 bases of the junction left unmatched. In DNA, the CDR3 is TGTGCCAGCAGCCTCGGGACAGGGGGCAGCCACAATGAAGCTTTCTTT. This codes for CASSLGTGGSHNEAFF.

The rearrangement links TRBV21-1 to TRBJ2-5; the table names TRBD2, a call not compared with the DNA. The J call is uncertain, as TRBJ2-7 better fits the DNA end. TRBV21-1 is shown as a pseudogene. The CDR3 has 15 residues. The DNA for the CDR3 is TGTGCCAGCAGCGTCGTTAGCGGGATGTCCTACGAGCAGTACTTC. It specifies CASSVVSGMSYEQYF.